What follows are 26 T cell receptor beta chains derived from one specimen sequenced in a study of regulatory T cells in long-lasting Graves disease. Arm-PCR of CDR3 regions and iRepertoire HTBI primers were the basis on which TCR beta libraries were built. A single record per CDR3 protein comes from TCRdb applying MiXCR to the multiplex PCR reads. The data show around 510,000 distinct CDR3 sequences, with around 20% seen just once and about 8.3% held by the top ten. Sample time point: persistent/refractory GD, antithyroid drugs over 5 years with positive TRAb. Following extraction of RNA from PBMCs, that RNA was used to make the TCR library. The sample was peripheral blood mononuclear cells (PBMCs), taken when the disease was refractory, from a patient treated with antithyroid drugs. These TCRs come from a female donor with Graves disease.

This clonotype was counted ten times or more. The J gene is TRBJ1-2, the V gene TRBV6-2 or TRBV6-3, with 7 bases lining up with TRBD1. The CDR3 loop spans 14 amino acids. Germline values: CDR1 MNHEY, CDR2 SVGEGT. V lost 2 bases, J lost 4 bases, and 4 bases stayed unmatched. The CDR3 sequence: CASSYRGQFYGYTF. CDR3 coding DNA: TGTGCCAGCAGTTACCGGGGACAGTTCTATGGCTACACCTTC.

This clonotype was detected ten times or more. The chain uses TRBV13 and TRBJ2-7, with D perhaps matching TRBD2 (5 bases). The CDR3 extends over 13 amino acids. Per germline, CDR1 PRHDT and CDR2 FYEKMQ (reference sequence). V lost 2 bases to trimming and J lost 6 bases, with 11 bases between them. CDR3 nucleotide sequence: TGTGCCAGCAGCTTAACTTTAGGAGGCGAGCAGTACTTC. As protein: CASSLTLGGEQYF.

The chain carries TRBV28 and TRBJ1-2; TRBD1 might be the D (6 bases). The germline gives CDR1 MDHEN, CDR2 SYDVKM. V was trimmed by 6 bases and J by 10 bases, leaving 18 bases between them. There are 13 residues in the CDR3. The CDR3 region is CASRRDTSAPYTF. Written as DNA, the CDR3 is TGTGCCAGCAGACGGGACACGAGTGCTCCCTACACCTTC.

This clonotype turned up a few times. This chain links TRBV7-6 with TRBJ1-1, with D hard to call. Trimming left V 5 bases short and J 4 bases short, with 14 bases between. This CDR3 contains 14 residues. The germline V gene has CDR1 SGHVS and CDR2 FNYEAQ. CDR3 in DNA: TGTGCCAGCAGCCCGGTTGACTCCTCCACTGAAGCTTTCTTT. This gives the protein CASSPVDSSTEAFF. Variable domain in full (rest from reference TRBV7-6 and TRBJ1-1): GAGVSQSPRYKVTKRGQDVALRCDPISGHVSLYWYRQALGQGPEFLTYFNYEAQQDKSGLPNDRFSAERPEGSISTLTIQRTEQRDSAMYRCASSPVDSSTEAFFGQGTRLTVV.

This clonotype has ten or more counts. The chain uses TRBV7-2 and TRBJ1-1; no definite D call. Germline V gene sequence: CDR1 SGHTA, CDR2 FQGNSA. The V and J ends lost 5 bases and 4 bases respectively, with 8 bases between them. The CDR3 totals 12 residues. The CDR3 nucleotides read TGTGCCAGCAGCCAGAGGAGCACTGAAGCTTTCTTT. It encodes CASSQRSTEAFF.

This clonotype was found once. One junction end disagrees with the germline gene, perhaps due to a read error. This sequence joins TRBV5-1 and TRBJ2-7; D is unclear. Germline loops: CDR1 SGHRS, CDR2 YFSETQ. The CDR3 length is 14 residues. Written as DNA, the CDR3 is TGCACCAGCAGCTTGCCGACCGATACCTACGAGCAGTACTTC. This encodes CTSSLPTDTYEQYF.

This clonotype was found a few times. The V gene is TRBV28, the J gene TRBJ2-1, with TRBD2 identical over 12 bases. V lost 4 bases and J lost 4; bases outside the gene matches: 5. CDR1 and CDR2 from the germline V gene are MDHEN and SYDVKM. The CDR3 consists of 16 residues. CDR3 loop: CASSSTGLAGYNEQFF. The CDR3 DNA reads as TGTGCCAGCAGTTCAACAGGACTAGCGGGATACAATGAGCAGTTCTTC.

This clonotype has a count of ten or more. J is TRBJ2-5 and V is TRBV20-1, with TRBD2 matching 8 bases. The junction had 6 bases not matched to a gene; V was cut back by 3 bases and J by 3 bases. The CDR3 extends over 14 amino acids. Looked up from germline, CDR1 is DFQATT and CDR2 is SNEGSKA (reference sequence). The DNA of the CDR3 is TGCAGTGCTAGTTACGGGACTAGGGAAGAGACCCAGTACTTC. Translation gives CSASYGTREETQYF.

This clonotype showed up many times. The rearrangement links TRBV12-3 or TRBV12-4 to TRBJ2-7; no firm D call. The germline V and J ends were trimmed by 6 bases and 7 bases, with 19 bases remaining between them. The CDR3 is 14 amino acids. The CDR3 loop is CASRYQTGSREQYF. In nucleotides, the CDR3 is TGTGCCAGCAGGTACCAAACGGGTTCGAGGGAGCAGTACTTC.

This clonotype was seen more than once but under ten times. V usage is TRBV20-1 and J usage is TRBJ2-7, with D perhaps TRBD2 (6 bases). Germline assignment: CDR1 DFQATT and CDR2 SNEGSKA (reference sequence). Trimming removed 4 bases at V and 4 bases at J, with 14 bases between. This CDR3 region has 13 residues. The CDR3 here is CSATAWGLYEQYF. The CDR3 nucleotides are TGCAGTGCTACGGCCTGGGGACTTTACGAGCAGTACTTC.

The chain employs TRBV6-1 and TRBJ1-1; D not resolved. CDR1 and CDR2 from the germline V gene are MNHNS and SASEGT. With 7 bases removed from V and 5 bases from J, the gap between germline ends came to 14 bases. The CDR3 totals 13 residues. The CDR3 nucleotides are TGTGCCAGCACCCGAAGGGTCGGGACTGAAGCTTTCTTT. Its protein product is CASTRRVGTEAFF.

A remark on this clonotype: The junction departs from germline at one end; a sequencing error may be responsible. CDR3 amino acids: CASSRDSYEQCF. CDR3 sequence (DNA): TGTGCCAGCAGCCGGGACAGCTACGAGCAGTGCTTC. The chain employs TRBV5-5 and TRBJ2-7; TRBD1 matches at 7 bases. Per germline, CDR1 SGHKS and CDR2 YYEKEE (reference sequence). The CDR3 has 12 amino acids.

J is TRBJ2-5 and V is TRBV20-1; no firm D call. Germline V gene data show CDR1 as DFQATT and CDR2 as SNEGSKA (reference sequence). The CDR3 has 13 residues. V shed 5 bases and J shed 1 base, with 11 bases lying between them. CDR3 sequence: CSAQENLQETQYF. CDR3 DNA: TGCAGTGCTCAAGAAAACCTCCAAGAGACCCAGTACTTC.

This clonotype was counted a few times. One base away lies a much larger clone, so this may be a sequencing read error. This chain uses TRBV11-2 with TRBJ2-7; D is undetermined. This CDR3 is 13 amino acids long. Germline lookup yields CDR1 SGHAT and CDR2 FQNNGV. The CDR3 coding sequence is TGTGCCAGCAGCTTAGATAATAACTACGAGCAGCACTTC. It is translated as CASSLDNNYEQHF.

The rearrangement joins TRBV6-5 to TRBJ2-1; 9 bases map to TRBD2. Germline V gives CDR1 MNHEY, CDR2 SVGAGI. V gave up 2 bases and J gave up 11 bases; unmatched junction bases: 16. CDR3 length: 17 residues. CDR3: CASSYIWTGSGRLKQFF. CDR3 nucleotides: TGTGCCAGCAGTTACATCTGGACTGGTAGCGGGAGACTAAAGCAGTTCTTC.

The sample holds a few counts of this clonotype. The rearrangement links TRBV29-1 to TRBJ1-6, with 7 bases identical to TRBD1. J was trimmed by 7 bases and V by 4 bases; bases with no gene match: 4. The V gene's germline CDR1 is SQVTM and CDR2 ANQGSEA. CDR3 length: 13 residues. In DNA form, the CDR3 reads TGCAGCGTTGCCGGGACAGCAAATTCACCCCTCCACTTT. Amino acid sequence: CSVAGTANSPLHF.

This chain connects TRBV9 to TRBJ1-1, with 8 bases aligning to TRBD1. Germline V gene sequence: CDR1 SGDLS, CDR2 YYNGEE. Trimming cost V 3 bases and J 5 bases; bases outside gene matches: 6. CDR3 length: 14 residues. CDR3 coding DNA: TGTGCCAGCAGCGCCCAGGGGGCGCGGACTGAAGCTTTCTTT. This sequence encodes CASSAQGARTEAFF.

The chain combines TRBV19 with TRBJ1-5; D possibly corresponds to TRBD1 (6 bases). The germline gives CDR1 LNHDA, CDR2 SQIVND (reference sequence). The V gene lost 3 bases and the J gene lost 2 bases, with 14 bases spanning the gap. This CDR3 region has 16 residues. CDR3 coding DNA: TGTGCCAGTAGTATCGGGGGCAGGACGCGCAATCAGCCCCAGCATTTT. The encoded protein is CASSIGGRTRNQPQHF.

This clonotype appeared a few times. This chain links TRBV6-1 with TRBJ2-1; 7 bases align to TRBD1. CDR3 length: 16 amino acids. Germline loops: CDR1 MNHNS, CDR2 SASEGT. Trimming removed 5 bases from V and 4 bases from J; junction bases left unmatched: 11. CDR3 bases: TGTGCCAGCAGTATCCTTGGGGACAGAGGGTACAATGAGCAGTTCTTC. It codes for CASSILGDRGYNEQFF.

V and J are TRBV4-2 and TRBJ2-3, with D possibly matching TRBD1 (6 bases). V shed 0 bases and J shed 4 bases, with 11 bases lying between them. The V gene's germline CDR1 is LGHNA and CDR2 YNFKEQ. The CDR3 length is 15 residues. CDR3 amino acids: CASSQETGNADTQYF. The CDR3 DNA follows: TGTGCCAGCAGCCAAGAAACAGGGAACGCAGATACGCAGTATTTT.

The chain has TRBV28 and TRBJ2-1, with TRBD2 matching 9 bases. The CDR3 length is 14 residues. V was pared by 5 bases and J by 5 bases, with 4 bases of the junction left unmatched. CDR1 MDHEN and CDR2 SYDVKM come from the germline V gene. The chain's CDR3 is CASSGTSSNNEQFF. The CDR3 region has the DNA TGTGCCAGCAGTGGGACTAGCAGCAACAATGAGCAGTTCTTC.

This clonotype was seen at least ten times. The chain links TRBV28 to TRBJ2-7; D not resolved. Germline CDR1 and CDR2: MDHEN and SYDVKM. The CDR3 has 14 residues. V lost 3 bases, J lost 0 bases, and 9 bases lay in between. CDR3 DNA: TGTGCCAGCAGTTTCGGCAGATCCTCCTACGAGCAGTACTTC. Translating it yields CASSFGRSSYEQYF.

This clonotype came up many times. The genes are TRBV2 and TRBJ1-1; no reliable D call. The CDR3 totals 14 residues. Germline CDR1 SNHLY, CDR2 FYNNEI. Deletions cut 11 bases from V and 5 bases from J, with 21 bases between. This chain's CDR3 is CACRSRVVLTEAFF. DNA of the CDR3: TGTGCCTGCCGGTCTAGGGTTGTCCTAACTGAAGCTTTCTTT.

The genes are TRBV5-1 and TRBJ2-4; D is unresolved. Germline CDR1 reads SGHRS; CDR2 reads YFSETQ. Between the trimmed V and J ends, which lost 4 bases and 0 bases, there was a span of 14 bases. The CDR3 consists of 16 residues. CDR3 coding DNA: TGCGCCAGCAGCCCTGACGTTCGGATAGCCAAAAACATTCAGTACTTC. As protein: CASSPDVRIAKNIQYF.

The J gene is TRBJ1-1, the V gene TRBV20-1, with D unclear. The CDR3 consists of 12 residues. V lost 1 base, J lost 4 bases, and 7 bases lay in between. Germline-derived CDR1 and CDR2 are DFQATT and SNEGSKA (reference sequence). The CDR3 DNA is TGCAGTGCTAGAGCTCCCGGCACTGAAGCTTTCTTT. Protein: CSARAPGTEAFF.

This clonotype has at least ten counts. DNA for the CDR3: TGTGCCAGCAGTAACCGGGACAGGGGATTTAATCAGCCCCAGCATTTT. It is translated as CASSNRDRGFNQPQHF. The chain combines TRBV12-3 or TRBV12-4 with TRBJ1-5; 10 nucleotides align to TRBD1. V was pared by 5 bases and J by 4 bases, with 8 bases of the junction left unmatched. CDR3 size: 16 residues.